This T cell receptor (beta chain) was sequenced for a study of blood T cell repertoires in COVID-19. The wider study: The origin of the acute and convalescent COVID-19 samples was the United States, Italy and Spain. Sample material is recorded as cDNA or gDNA derived from T cells, B-cell-depleted T cells, or PBMCs.

Authors' analysis steps: Nucleated cell counts were estimated from reference gene primer amplification. Repertoires were generated with immunoSEQ multiplex PCR, while TCRdb's copy carries only in-frame clones and drops some. That table is the source of V, J and clone size, and D and trimming were worked out from the DNA. The sample yields about 190,000 clones, approximately 79% seen once. Germline CDR1 is SEHNR and CDR2 is FQNEAQ (reference sequence). The CDR3 spans 17 residues. Germline trimming cut 1 base from V and 6 bases from J; bases unmatched to any gene: 7. Sequenced material: peripheral blood. The clonotype comes from a man aged 30-40 years with active or convalescent COVID-19. The chain links TRBV7-9 to TRBJ2-1; TRBD2 matches at 12 bases. CDR3 DNA sequence: TGTGCCAGCAGCTTAGGCCCTAGCGGGGGGGCTCCCAATGAGCAGTTCTTC. As protein: CASSLGPSGGAPNEQFF.